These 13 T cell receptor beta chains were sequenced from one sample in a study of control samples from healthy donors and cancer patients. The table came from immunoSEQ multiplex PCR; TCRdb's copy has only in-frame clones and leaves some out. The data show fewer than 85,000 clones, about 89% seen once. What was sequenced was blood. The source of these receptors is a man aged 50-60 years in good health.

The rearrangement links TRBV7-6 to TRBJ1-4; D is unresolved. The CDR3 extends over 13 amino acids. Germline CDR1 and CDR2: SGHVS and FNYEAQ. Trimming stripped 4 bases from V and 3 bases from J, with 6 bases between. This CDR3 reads CASSSRPNEKLFF. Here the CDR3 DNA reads TGTGCCAGCAGCTCCCGACCTAATGAAAAACTGTTTTTT. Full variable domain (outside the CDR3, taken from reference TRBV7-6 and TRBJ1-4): GAGVSQSPRYKVTKRGQDVALRCDPISGHVSLYWYRQALGQGPEFLTYFNYEAQQDKSGLPNDRFSAERPEGSISTLTIQRTEQRDSAMYRCASSSRPNEKLFFGSGTQLSVL.

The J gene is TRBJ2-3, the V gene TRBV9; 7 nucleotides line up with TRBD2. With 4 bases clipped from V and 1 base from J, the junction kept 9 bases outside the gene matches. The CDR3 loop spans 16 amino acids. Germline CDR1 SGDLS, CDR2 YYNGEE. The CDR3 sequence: CASSLAGLAGTDTQYF. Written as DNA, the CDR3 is TGTGCCAGCAGCTTAGCAGGTCTAGCGGGCACAGATACGCAGTATTTT. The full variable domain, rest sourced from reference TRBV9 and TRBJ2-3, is DSGVTQTPKHLITATGQRVTLRCSPRSGDLSVYWYQQSLDQGLQFLIQYYNGEERAKGNILERFSAQQFPDLHSELNLSSLELGDSALYFCASSLAGLAGTDTQYFGPGTRLTVL.

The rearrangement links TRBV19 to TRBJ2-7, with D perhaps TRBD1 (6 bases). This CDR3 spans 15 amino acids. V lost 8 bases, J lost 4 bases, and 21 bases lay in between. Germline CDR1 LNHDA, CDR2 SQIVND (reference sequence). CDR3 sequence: CASSQGPQDWYEQYF. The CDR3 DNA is TGTGCCAGTTCACAGGGACCTCAGGATTGGTACGAGCAGTACTTC.

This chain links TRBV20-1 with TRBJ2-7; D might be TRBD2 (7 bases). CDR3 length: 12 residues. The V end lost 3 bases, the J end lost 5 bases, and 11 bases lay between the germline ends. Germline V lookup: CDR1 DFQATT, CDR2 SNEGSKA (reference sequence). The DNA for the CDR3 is TGCAGTGCTAGTAGGGGGGGTCACGAGCAGTACTTC. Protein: CSASRGGHEQYF.

CDR3 bases: TGCGCCAGCAGCTACGGGGGGCCGCCCTACGAGCAGTACTTC. Translated, it gives CASSYGGPPYEQYF. The chain links TRBV5-1 to TRBJ2-7, with D possibly being TRBD2 (7 bases). The CDR3 sequence is 14 residues long. Germline V gene lookup returns CDR1 SGHRS and CDR2 YFSETQ. V was trimmed by 3 bases and J by 2 bases, leaving 12 bases between them. The whole variable domain, remainder taken from reference TRBV5-1 and TRBJ2-7, is KAGVTQTPRYLIKTRGQQVTLSCSPISGHRSVSWYQQTPGQGLQFLFEYFSETQRNKGNFPGRFSGRQFSNSRSEMNVSTLELGDSALYLCASSYGGPPYEQYFGPGTRLTVT.

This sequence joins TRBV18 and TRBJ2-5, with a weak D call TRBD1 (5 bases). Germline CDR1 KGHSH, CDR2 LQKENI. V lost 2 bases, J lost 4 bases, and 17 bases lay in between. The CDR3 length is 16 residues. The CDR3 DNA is TGTGCCAGCTCACCAAACCCGTTGGACACCGGAGAGACCCAGTACTTC. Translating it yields CASSPNPLDTGETQYF.

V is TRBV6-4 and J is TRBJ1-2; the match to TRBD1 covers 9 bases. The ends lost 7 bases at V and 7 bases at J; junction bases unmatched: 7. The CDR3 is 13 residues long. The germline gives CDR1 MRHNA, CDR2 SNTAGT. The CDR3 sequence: CASTKGTGFGYTF. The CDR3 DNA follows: TGTGCCAGCACCAAGGGGACAGGGTTTGGCTACACCTTC.

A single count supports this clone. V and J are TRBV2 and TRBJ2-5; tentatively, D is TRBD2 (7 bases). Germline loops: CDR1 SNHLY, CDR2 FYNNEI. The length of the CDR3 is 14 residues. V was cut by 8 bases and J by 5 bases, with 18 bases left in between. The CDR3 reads CASERGGGWETQYF. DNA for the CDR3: TGTGCCAGCGAAAGGGGGGGAGGTTGGGAGACCCAGTACTTC.

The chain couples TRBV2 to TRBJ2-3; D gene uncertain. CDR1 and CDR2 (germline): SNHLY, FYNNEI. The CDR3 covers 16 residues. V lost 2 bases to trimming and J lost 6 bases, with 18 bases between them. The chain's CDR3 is CASSEPHTQPSDTQYF. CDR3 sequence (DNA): TGTGCCAGCAGTGAACCACACACCCAGCCAAGTGATACGCAGTATTTT.

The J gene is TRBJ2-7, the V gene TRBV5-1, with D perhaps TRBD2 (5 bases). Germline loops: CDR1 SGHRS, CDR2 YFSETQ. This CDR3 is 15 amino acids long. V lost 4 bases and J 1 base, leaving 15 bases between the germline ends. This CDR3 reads CASSPASEASYEQYF. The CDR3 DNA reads TGCGCCAGCAGCCCCGCCTCGGAGGCGTCCTACGAGCAGTACTTC.

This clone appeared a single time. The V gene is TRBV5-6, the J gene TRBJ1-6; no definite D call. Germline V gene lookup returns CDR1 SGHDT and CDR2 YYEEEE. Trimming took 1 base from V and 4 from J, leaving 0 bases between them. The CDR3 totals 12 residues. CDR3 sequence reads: CASSLYNSPLHF. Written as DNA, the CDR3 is TGTGCCAGCAGCTTGTATAATTCACCCCTCCACTTT.

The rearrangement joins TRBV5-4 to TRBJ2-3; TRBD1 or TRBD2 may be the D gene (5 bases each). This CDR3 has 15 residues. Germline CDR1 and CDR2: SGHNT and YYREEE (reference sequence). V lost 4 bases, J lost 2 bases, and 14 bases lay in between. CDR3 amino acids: CASSKPGPLTDTQYF. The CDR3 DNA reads TGTGCCAGCAGCAAACCGGGACCACTCACAGATACGCAGTATTTT. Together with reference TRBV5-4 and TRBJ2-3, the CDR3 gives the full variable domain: ETGVTQSPTHLIKTRGQQVTLRCSSQSGHNTVSWYQQALGQGPQFIFQYYREEENGRGNFPPRFSGLQFPNYSSELNVNALELDDSALYLCASSKPGPLTDTQYFGPGTRLTVL.

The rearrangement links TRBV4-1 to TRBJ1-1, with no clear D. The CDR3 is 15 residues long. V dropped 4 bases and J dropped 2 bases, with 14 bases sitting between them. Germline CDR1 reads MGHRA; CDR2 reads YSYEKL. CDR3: CASSPAWTANTEAFF. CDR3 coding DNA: TGCGCCAGCAGCCCCGCCTGGACGGCTAACACTGAAGCTTTCTTT.